The 23 T cell receptor beta chains below all came from one sample that was sequenced in a study of T cell responses to AZD1222 COVID-19 vaccine. Produced via immunoSEQ multiplex PCR; TCRdb's table is partial and in-frame only. The repertoire holds about 28,000 clones, with roughly 89% as singletons. This material consisted of peripheral blood, taken on day 0 of AZD1222 vaccination. The source is an adult in good health.

The V call is TRBV5-1, the J call TRBJ1-3; the D is unclear. V dropped 0 bases and J dropped 2 bases, with 9 bases sitting between them. From germline, CDR1 is SGHRS and CDR2 YFSETQ. The CDR3 contains 15 residues. As DNA, the CDR3 is TGCGCCAGCAGCTTGGCCATGGGTGCTGGAAACACCATATATTTT. It codes for CASSLAMGAGNTIYF.

The gene calls are TRBV3-1 (or the pseudogene TRBV3-2) and TRBJ2-5, with D possibly matching TRBD2 (5 bases). Germline assignment: CDR1 LGHDT and CDR2 YNNKEL (reference sequence). The CDR3 covers 14 residues. Trimming stripped 3 bases from V and 5 bases from J, with 13 bases between. CDR3 sequence: CASSHTSIGETQYF. In DNA form, the CDR3 reads TGTGCCAGCAGCCACACTAGTATTGGCGAGACCCAGTACTTC.

The chain couples TRBV15 to TRBJ1-2, with TRBD1 as a possible D gene (6 bases). V was cut by 1 base and J by 5 bases, with 14 bases left in between. The CDR3 extends over 15 amino acids. From germline, CDR1 is LNHNV and CDR2 YYDKDF (reference sequence). The CDR3 DNA reads TGTGCCACCAGCAGAGGGGTGGGGGGGGCTTATGGCTACACCTTC. Encoded protein: CATSRGVGGAYGYTF.

The chain combines TRBV11-1 with TRBJ1-2, with no clear D. The CDR3 totals 13 residues. The germline V gene has CDR1 SGHAT and CDR2 FQDESV (reference sequence). The V end was cut by 2 bases, the J end by 2 bases, with 6 bases between. The CDR3 reads CASSLSLNYGYTF. CDR3 coding DNA: TGTGCCAGCAGCTTAAGCCTGAACTATGGCTACACCTTC.

The V and J genes are TRBV6-5 and TRBJ1-1; no clear D. Germline CDR1 and CDR2: MNHEY and SVGAGI. V was pared by 0 bases and J by 7 bases, with 12 bases between. The CDR3 spans 14 residues. The CDR3 region is CASSYSRYDFEAFF. DNA for the CDR3: TGTGCCAGCAGTTACTCGCGGTATGATTTTGAAGCTTTCTTT.

This clone was detected once. The rearrangement uses TRBV7-8 and TRBJ2-7; 7 nucleotides line up with TRBD2. CDR3 length equals 15 residues. After removal of 0 bases from V and 6 bases from J, the junction contained 8 bases not matched to a gene. CDR1 and CDR2 from the germline V gene are SGHVS and FQNEAQ. CDR3 loop: CASSLARTREVEQYF. The CDR3 DNA follows: TGTGCCAGCAGCTTAGCGAGGACTAGGGAGGTCGAGCAGTACTTC.

The chain recombines TRBV19 with TRBJ1-5; 7 nucleotides match TRBD1. V was pared by 2 bases and J by 3 bases, with 4 bases of the junction left unmatched. The germline V gene has CDR1 LNHDA and CDR2 SQIVND (reference sequence). This CDR3 region has 15 residues. The CDR3: CASSIIGQDNQPQHF. The DNA for the CDR3 is TGTGCCAGTAGTATAATAGGACAGGACAATCAGCCCCAGCATTTT.

This chain joins TRBV11-2 and TRBJ2-1; TRBD2 might be the D (5 bases). The CDR3 consists of 13 residues. The V end lost 6 bases, the J end lost 0 bases, and 6 bases lay between the germline ends. The V gene's germline CDR1 is SGHAT and CDR2 FQNNGV. This CDR3 is CASRGSSYNEQFF. The CDR3 nucleotides are TGTGCCAGCAGAGGGAGCTCCTACAATGAGCAGTTCTTC. Complete variable domain (other parts from reference TRBV11-2 and TRBJ2-1): EAGVAQSPRYKIIEKRQSVAFWCNPISGHATLYWYQQILGQGPKLLIQFQNNGVVDDSQLPKDRFSAERLKGVDSTLKIQPAKLEDSAVYLCASRGSSYNEQFFGPGTRLTVL.

V and J are TRBV19 and TRBJ2-2; tentative D call: TRBD2 (6 bases). Trimming cost V 5 bases and J 7 bases, with 17 bases left between them. The CDR3 covers 15 residues. CDR1 LNHDA and CDR2 SQIVND come from the germline V gene (reference sequence). CDR3 sequence reads: CASSPRGPFSGELFF. CDR3 coding DNA: TGTGCCAGTAGTCCGCGGGGACCATTCAGCGGGGAGCTGTTTTTT.

V and J are TRBV28 and TRBJ2-4, with TRBD1 identical over 7 bases. V lost 5 bases, J lost 0 bases, and 7 bases stayed unmatched. The CDR3 sequence is 16 residues long. In germline, CDR1 is MDHEN, CDR2 SYDVKM. The CDR3 region has the DNA TGTGCCAGCAGTACGACAGGGTTTCTAGCCAAAAACATTCAGTACTTC. Protein sequence: CASSTTGFLAKNIQYF.

There are a few counts of this clone. V usage is TRBV18 and J usage is TRBJ1-4; 7 nucleotides align to TRBD1. The CDR3 length is 15 residues. Germline V gene data show CDR1 as KGHSH and CDR2 as LQKENI. After removal of 1 base from V and 5 bases from J, the junction contained 4 bases not matched to a gene. The CDR3 here is CASSPRDSQNEKLFF. In nucleotides, the CDR3 is TGTGCCAGCTCACCACGGGACAGTCAAAATGAAAAACTGTTTTTT.

The V gene is TRBV5-6, the J gene TRBJ2-5; D is undetermined. Trimming pared 0 bases from V and 3 bases from J, leaving 9 bases between. CDR3 length: 14 residues. The germline gives CDR1 SGHDT, CDR2 YYEEEE. Here the CDR3 reads CASSLVQRKETQYF. CDR3 DNA sequence: TGTGCCAGCAGCTTGGTTCAGCGAAAAGAGACCCAGTACTTC.

The chain combines TRBV27 with TRBJ2-7; tentative D call: TRBD1 (6 bases). The V end lost 7 bases, the J end lost 3 bases, and 16 bases lay between the germline ends. This CDR3 is 14 amino acids long. In germline, CDR1 is MNHEY, CDR2 SMNVEV (reference sequence). The chain's CDR3 is CASKLRDTHYEQYF. The DNA for the CDR3 is TGTGCCAGCAAACTCCGGGACACCCACTACGAGCAGTACTTC.

The chain is built from TRBV19 and TRBJ2-1; perhaps TRBD2 as D (6 bases). The CDR3 consists of 19 residues. Germline values: CDR1 LNHDA, CDR2 SQIVND (reference sequence). Trimming removed 6 bases from V and 6 bases from J, with 30 bases in between. CDR3 sequence reads: CASSYQPGLGTPRGNEQFF. The CDR3 DNA follows: TGTGCCAGTAGCTATCAACCGGGACTGGGGACTCCCCGGGGCAATGAGCAGTTCTTC.

The chain is built from TRBV2 and TRBJ1-6; 7 positions agree with TRBD1. Germline-derived CDR1 and CDR2 are SNHLY and FYNNEI. This CDR3 is built from 18 residues. V dropped 5 bases and J dropped 0; count of bases not matched to a gene: 10. The CDR3 loop is CASSYRQGPSSYNSPLHF. Written as DNA, the CDR3 is TGTGCCAGCAGTTACCGACAGGGCCCAAGCTCCTATAATTCACCCCTCCACTTT.

V usage is TRBV29-1 and J usage is TRBJ2-1; possibly TRBD2 for D (6 bases). CDR3 size: 12 residues. The germline gives CDR1 SQVTM, CDR2 ANQGSEA. Trimming shortened V by 4 bases and J by 12 bases, and 16 bases separated the two germline ends. The CDR3 region has the DNA TGCAGCGTTGCGAACCGGGACTTATCGCAGTTCTTC. It yields the protein CSVANRDLSQFF.

The chain links TRBV2 to TRBJ1-5, with TRBD1 identical over 8 bases. Germline CDR1 reads SNHLY; CDR2 reads FYNNEI. Trimming took 4 bases from V and 0 from J; bases not matched to a gene: 2. The CDR3 length is 15 residues. The CDR3 loop reads CASSVDRGSNQPQHF. The CDR3 nucleotides read TGTGCCAGCAGTGTAGACAGGGGTAGCAATCAGCCCCAGCATTTT.

This rearrangement joins TRBV4-1 to TRBJ2-3; no clear D. The CDR3 covers 15 residues. V dropped 4 bases and J dropped 0 bases, with 11 bases sitting between them. Germline lookup yields CDR1 MGHRA and CDR2 YSYEKL. CDR3 amino acids: CASSPSGTSTDTQYF. Here the CDR3 DNA reads TGCGCCAGCAGCCCTTCCGGAACTAGCACAGATACGCAGTATTTT.

J is TRBJ1-1 and V is TRBV5-1; TRBD1 agrees at 7 bases. The CDR3 length is 16 residues. In germline, CDR1 is SGHRS, CDR2 YFSETQ. The J segment lost 0 bases and the V segment lost 4 bases, leaving 9 bases of the junction unmatched. The CDR3 DNA reads TGCGCCAGCAGCACCGATAACAGGGGAATGAACACTGAAGCTTTCTTT. Translating it yields CASSTDNRGMNTEAFF. The whole variable domain, remainder taken from reference TRBV5-1 and TRBJ1-1, is KAGVTQTPRYLIKTRGQQVTLSCSPISGHRSVSWYQQTPGQGLQFLFEYFSETQRNKGNFPGRFSGRQFSNSRSEMNVSTLELGDSALYLCASSTDNRGMNTEAFFGQGTRLTVV.

The V and J genes are TRBV19 and TRBJ1-5; 10 bases map to TRBD1. CDR1 and CDR2 (germline): LNHDA, SQIVND (reference sequence). V gave up 1 base and J gave up 1 base; unmatched junction bases: 4. The CDR3 is made up of 17 amino acids. The CDR3 region has the DNA TGTGCCAGTAGTATAGCCCCGGGACAGGGGAGCAATCAGCCCCAGCATTTT. Protein: CASSIAPGQGSNQPQHF.

The chain couples TRBV4-1 to TRBJ1-4; D remains unclear. This CDR3 spans 15 amino acids. CDR1 and CDR2 from the germline V gene are MGHRA and YSYEKL. V was cut by 4 bases and J by 3 bases, with 12 bases left in between. The CDR3 region has the DNA TGCGCCAGCAGCCCCCGTTTAAATGCTAATGAAAAACTGTTTTTT. This sequence encodes CASSPRLNANEKLFF.

V and J are TRBV10-3 and TRBJ2-3; D may match TRBD1 or TRBD2 (5 bases each). CDR1 ENHRY and CDR2 SYGVKD come from the germline V gene. Trimming removed 11 bases at V and 2 bases at J, with 17 bases between. The length of the CDR3 is 14 residues. The CDR3 region is CASASGRTTDTQYF. The CDR3 nucleotides read TGTGCCTCGGCCTCGGGACGCACCACAGATACGCAGTATTTT.

The chain links TRBV2 to TRBJ1-2; 7 bases agree with TRBD1. The V gene's germline CDR1 is SNHLY and CDR2 FYNNEI. Unmatched junction bases numbered 8, after V lost 6 bases and J lost 7 bases. CDR3 length: 13 amino acids. The CDR3 DNA follows: TGTGCCAGCAGGGATACAGGGGTTGTTGGCTACACCTTC. Amino acid sequence: CASRDTGVVGYTF.